This TCR beta chain is drawn from a study of shared clonotypes between healthy human individuals. Sequencing was performed with immunoSEQ multiplex PCR; in TCRdb, only in-frame clones are kept and a portion is missing. In the table there are around 690,000 clones, about 92% of which are singletons. Notes on the study in general: Estimated richness values were generally larger in naive subsets than in memory subsets. A handful of donors had about 5% of their naive CD4 clonotypes in common. It was expected that sequencing depth would affect clonotype sharing among donors.

V dropped 6 bases and J dropped 7; count of bases not matched to a gene: 10. CDR1 MDHEN and CDR2 SYDVKM come from the germline V gene. This CDR3 contains 15 residues. With regard to this clone: Its antigen is not known.

The genes are TRBV28 and TRBJ2-1, with 9 bases aligning to TRBD2. The source of this sequence is a young man in good health. Some clones in this sample may be carry-over from other donors' samples. Sequencing was carried out using memory CD8+ T cells from PBMCs. Documented subset: CD45RO+ cells pooled with CCR7-negative TemRA cells. CDR3 coding DNA: TGTGCCAGCAGCCCCTGGGCTAGCGGGATGAATGAGCAGTTCTTC. Translated: CASSPWASGMNEQFF.